Shown below are 5 T cell receptor beta chains from a single sample sequenced in a study of CD8 T cells in ankylosing spondylitis. TCRdb re-called the 5' RACE reads with MiXCR, one entry per CDR3 protein. Of roughly 260,000 distinct CDR3 sequences in the sample, 15% to 25% are singletons; the top ten hold less than 9%. Sequenced input: blood, either unsorted or a sorted T cell fraction (not recorded which). These receptor sequences come from a male donor with ankylosing spondylitis or in good health (not recorded which).

V is TRBV12-3 or TRBV12-4 and J is TRBJ1-5; 7 bases fit TRBD1. J lost 6 bases, V lost 5 bases, and 7 bases had no gene match. This CDR3 has 14 amino acids. CDR3 in amino acids: CASSRQGLGQPQHF. CDR3 bases: TGTGCCAGCAGTCGACAGGGTCTGGGTCAGCCCCAGCATTTT.

This clonotype was seen only a few times. V gene TRBV3-1 combines with J gene TRBJ1-1; 7 bases are a match to TRBD1. V shed 1 base and J 7 bases; nucleotides not matched to a gene: 6. CDR3 size: 14 residues. Germline V gene sequence: CDR1 LGHDT, CDR2 YNNKEL (reference sequence). CDR3 loop: CASSQVRGRVEAFF. As DNA, the CDR3 is TGTGCCAGCAGCCAAGTGAGGGGGCGGGTTGAAGCTTTCTTT.

The V and J genes are TRBV2 and TRBJ1-1; possible D gene TRBD1, 6 bases. V shed 8 bases and J shed 1 base, with 17 bases lying between them. The length of the CDR3 is 15 residues. Per germline, CDR1 SNHLY and CDR2 FYNNEI. The CDR3 nucleotides are TGTGCCAGCCCGACCCAGGGGTGGGGGAACACTGAAGCTTTCTTT. Amino acid sequence: CASPTQGWGNTEAFF.

The rearrangement joins TRBV19 to TRBJ2-3; 8 positions agree with TRBD2. The germline V gene has CDR1 LNHDA and CDR2 SQIVND (reference sequence). The CDR3 totals 16 residues. Trimming removed 3 bases from V and 6 bases from J; junction bases left unmatched: 11. As DNA, the CDR3 is TGTGCCAGTAGTATTGGCGGGACTAGTTTCGGTGATACGCAGTATTTT. It translates to CASSIGGTSFGDTQYF.

In DNA form, the CDR3 reads TGTGCCAGCGGGACAGGGGCGAGCACAGATACGCAGTATTTT. Its translation is CASGTGASTDTQYF. The gene calls are TRBV6-1 and TRBJ2-3, with TRBD1 matching 10 bases. With V trimmed by 8 bases and J by 0 bases, 2 bases remained unmatched. The CDR3 loop spans 14 amino acids. Germline lookup yields CDR1 MNHNS and CDR2 SASEGT.